Listed here are 2 T cell receptor beta chains from one sample, sequenced in a study of T cells in Graves' hyperthyroidism and ophthalmopathy. The investigators amplified TCR beta CDR3 regions from RNA transcripts. The HTBI set primed first-round TCR CDR3 RT-PCR. TCRdb used MiXCR to reprocess the multiplex PCR reads, holding one entry per CDR3 protein. The sample shows about 640,000 distinct CDR3 sequences, 45% of them seen only once. Sequencing was done on a sample of peripheral blood or thyroid tissue (not recorded which). The source is an adult man with Graves' disease, either hyperthyroidism or ophthalmopathy (not recorded which).

This clonotype appeared a few times. The chain is built from TRBV4-1 and TRBJ1-2; tentative D call: TRBD1 (6 bases). The CDR3 runs 18 residues. The V end was cut by 0 bases, the J end by 0 bases, with 17 bases between. Germline V gives CDR1 MGHRA, CDR2 YSYEKL. The CDR3 reads CASSQDPHPTGTNYGYTF. The CDR3 DNA reads TGCGCCAGCAGCCAAGATCCCCACCCGACAGGAACTAACTATGGCTACACCTTC.

This clonotype was seen just once. V gene TRBV19 combines with J gene TRBJ1-1; a possible D gene is TRBD1 (5 bases). The CDR3 length is 14 residues. The germline CDR1 and CDR2 sequences are LNHDA and SQIVND (reference sequence). V lost 7 bases and J 0 bases, leaving 12 bases between the germline ends. The DNA of the CDR3 is TGTGCCAGTACCCATGGGGGGTTGAACACTGAAGCTTTCTTT. Its translation: CASTHGGLNTEAFF.